A selection of T cell receptor beta chains follows, all from one sample in a study of beta chain features in type 1 diabetes. TCRdb keeps only in-frame clones here, not all; method: immunoSEQ multiplex PCR. The top ten hold roughly 0.066% of the sample, which has hundreds of thousands of clones, roughly 30% seen once. The specimen was naive CD4+ T cells from blood. The receptors derive from a man younger than 35 in good health. The CDR3 runs from the conserved cysteine through the conserved F or W.

TRBJ2-5,TRBV20-1,CSATLRETQYF
TRBJ2-7,TRBV4-2,CASSTSGNYEQYF
TRBJ2-3,TRBV10-3,CAIRGTATDTQYF
TRBJ2-5,TRBV5-1,CASSFSSYETQYF
TRBJ2-7,TRBV18,CASSPSGTGTTYEQYF
TRBJ1-1,TRBV6-6,CASSSANRNTEAFF
TRBJ1-2,TRBV9,CASSVAEGYYGYTF
TRBJ2-7,TRBV7-2,CASSLGHRGYYEQYF
TRBJ2-3,TRBV9,CASSVVGTLGDTQYF
TRBJ2-2,TRBV4-3,CASSQEGNTGELFF
TRBJ2-1,TRBV30,CAWSVLSSYNEQFF
TRBJ2-2,TRBV7-2,CASSPVGELFF
TRBJ2-3,TRBV18,CASSPPGLAGGTDTQYF
TRBJ1-1,TRBV29-1,CSVAERGLRAFF
TRBJ2-3,TRBV9,CASSVAGPGDTQYF
TRBJ1-3,TRBV30,CAWNLGSGNTIYF
TRBJ2-3,TRBV6-5,CASSPRGDSTDTQYF
TRBJ1-2,TRBV6-1,CASSPRTGDYGYTF
TRBJ2-6,TRBV21-1,CASSKISGLPSSGANVLTF
TRBJ2-1,TRBV10-3,CAISESVTPGRSYNEQFF
TRBJ1-2,TRBV13,CASSSLTGANYGYTF
TRBJ2-5,TRBV5-1,CASSPGGLETQYF
TRBJ1-1,TRBV29-1,CSVGSWGRTEAFF
TRBJ2-1,TRBV5-1,CASSLSLTSGVGDEQFF
TRBJ2-3,TRBV9,CASSAPGLAGGADTQYF
TRBJ2-2,TRBV6-5,CASSLDRTTGELFF
TRBJ2-2,TRBV7-3,CASSSRTANTGELFF
TRBJ2-1,TRBV9,CASNSGLAGVFNEQFF
TRBJ1-2,TRBV4-1,CASSQPRQGAREGYTF
TRBJ2-7,TRBV29-1,CSVTDRSSYEQYF
TRBJ2-5,TRBV5-1,CASSLTAAQETQYF
TRBJ2-7,TRBV29-1,CSVELTSTEQYF
TRBJ1-4,TRBV7-9,CASSTGTGSNEKLFF
TRBJ2-7,TRBV29-1,CSVYRGGEQYF
TRBJ2-7,TRBV30,CAWKGGLVPYEQYF
TRBJ2-7,TRBV5-1,CASNPGTGAHLYEQYF
TRBJ2-3,TRBV29-1,CSVLGVNTDTQYF
TRBJ2-3,TRBV25-1,CASSEQGALTQYF
TRBJ2-3,TRBV30,CAWSVGIRTDTQYF
TRBJ1-1,TRBV30,CAWEGGHSEAFF
TRBJ2-1,TRBV29-1,CSVSGTVSSYNEQFF
TRBJ1-2,TRBV28,CASSLRDSNYGYTF
TRBJ2-3,TRBV7-2,CASSLRPSADTQYF
TRBJ2-1,TRBV4-3,CASSQEYTGDYNEQFF
TRBJ2-1,TRBV20-1,CSASFLNEQFF
TRBJ2-3,TRBV4-3,CASSLQPAGVTDTQYF
TRBJ2-3,TRBV15,CATSREFDTQYF
TRBJ2-7,TRBV7-2,CASSQFKGAKQYF